The 6 T cell receptor beta chains presented below share a single source sample, sequenced in a study of T-cell memory formation after mild COVID-19 (dated by TCRdb to the early 2020s). Receptor libraries were prepared by 5' RACE. TCRdb lists the instrument as Illumina NovaSeq 6000. TCRdb ran its own pipeline on the public reads, namely fastp trimming at Q25 and MiXCR clone calling, and kept in-frame beta chains. Rows with one shared CDR3 protein collapse into an entry with the most common genes and DNA. The sample table holds over 120,000 distinct CDR3 sequences, of which roughly a fifth were seen once. The ten largest clones represent under 2.5% of the sample. The specimen was PBMCs or a T cell subset sorted from them (not recorded which). The receptors shown here come from an adult woman who had mild COVID-19 (a few samples of this study predate the infection). The sample titles of this study are shuffled in the database, so cell type and time point are left out; the donor was told from shared clones.

This clonotype was observed a few times. The V gene is TRBV10-3, the J gene TRBJ2-5; the D is unclear. Germline CDR1 and CDR2: ENHRY and SYGVKD. V was shortened by 4 bases and J by 5 bases, with 8 bases between the two germline ends. The CDR3 sequence is 12 residues long. In nucleotides, the CDR3 is TGTGCCATCAGTGCAAACGGGGAGACCCAGTACTTC. This codes for CAISANGETQYF.

J is TRBJ2-5 and V is TRBV18; a possible D gene is TRBD1 (6 bases). The V gene lost 5 bases and the J gene lost 3 bases, with 19 bases spanning the gap. The CDR3 has 16 amino acids. Germline CDR1 and CDR2: KGHSH and LQKENI. CDR3 sequence reads: CASSKDQGFGKETQYF. The CDR3 bases are TGTGCCAGCTCAAAGGACCAGGGGTTTGGAAAAGAGACCCAGTACTTC.

This clonotype was counted a few times. The rearrangement links TRBV18 to TRBJ2-7, with 11 bases matching TRBD1. Germline V CDR1 and CDR2: KGHSH, LQKENI. Losses at the gene ends were 3 bases for V and 3 bases for J; bases not matched to a gene: 4. The CDR3 runs 15 residues. The CDR3 reads CASSPGQGAYYEQYF. CDR3 nucleotide sequence: TGTGCCAGCTCACCCGGACAGGGGGCGTACTACGAGCAGTACTTC.

This clonotype showed up just a few times. The chain has TRBV6-5 and TRBJ2-7; D may be TRBD2 (7 bases). With 5 bases removed from V and 2 bases from J, the gap between germline ends came to 13 bases. Germline V gives CDR1 MNHEY, CDR2 SVGAGI. This CDR3 has 14 residues. CDR3 residues: CASSRGGRAYEQYF. The CDR3 DNA reads TGTGCCAGCAGTAGGGGGGGTCGAGCCTACGAGCAGTACTTC.

The genes are TRBV6-2 or TRBV6-3 and TRBJ2-1, with TRBD2 identical over 15 bases. J lost 9 bases, V lost 2 bases, and 20 bases had no gene match. The CDR3 covers 21 residues. CDR1 is MNHEY and CDR2 is SVGEGT in the germline V gene. The CDR3 bases are TGTGCCAGCAGTTACAGTTTTAGGACTAGCGGGAGGGCATCCACGCCGAGTGAGCAGTTCTTC. Encoded protein: CASSYSFRTSGRASTPSEQFF.

The V call is TRBV9, the J call TRBJ2-7; the D gene is possibly TRBD2 (5 bases). The CDR3 runs 15 residues. Looked up from germline, CDR1 is SGDLS and CDR2 is YYNGEE. V lost 4 bases, J lost 2 bases, and 16 bases lay in between. This chain's CDR3 is CASSTHSEIPYEQYF. The DNA for the CDR3 is TGTGCCAGCAGCACCCATAGCGAGATCCCCTACGAGCAGTACTTC.